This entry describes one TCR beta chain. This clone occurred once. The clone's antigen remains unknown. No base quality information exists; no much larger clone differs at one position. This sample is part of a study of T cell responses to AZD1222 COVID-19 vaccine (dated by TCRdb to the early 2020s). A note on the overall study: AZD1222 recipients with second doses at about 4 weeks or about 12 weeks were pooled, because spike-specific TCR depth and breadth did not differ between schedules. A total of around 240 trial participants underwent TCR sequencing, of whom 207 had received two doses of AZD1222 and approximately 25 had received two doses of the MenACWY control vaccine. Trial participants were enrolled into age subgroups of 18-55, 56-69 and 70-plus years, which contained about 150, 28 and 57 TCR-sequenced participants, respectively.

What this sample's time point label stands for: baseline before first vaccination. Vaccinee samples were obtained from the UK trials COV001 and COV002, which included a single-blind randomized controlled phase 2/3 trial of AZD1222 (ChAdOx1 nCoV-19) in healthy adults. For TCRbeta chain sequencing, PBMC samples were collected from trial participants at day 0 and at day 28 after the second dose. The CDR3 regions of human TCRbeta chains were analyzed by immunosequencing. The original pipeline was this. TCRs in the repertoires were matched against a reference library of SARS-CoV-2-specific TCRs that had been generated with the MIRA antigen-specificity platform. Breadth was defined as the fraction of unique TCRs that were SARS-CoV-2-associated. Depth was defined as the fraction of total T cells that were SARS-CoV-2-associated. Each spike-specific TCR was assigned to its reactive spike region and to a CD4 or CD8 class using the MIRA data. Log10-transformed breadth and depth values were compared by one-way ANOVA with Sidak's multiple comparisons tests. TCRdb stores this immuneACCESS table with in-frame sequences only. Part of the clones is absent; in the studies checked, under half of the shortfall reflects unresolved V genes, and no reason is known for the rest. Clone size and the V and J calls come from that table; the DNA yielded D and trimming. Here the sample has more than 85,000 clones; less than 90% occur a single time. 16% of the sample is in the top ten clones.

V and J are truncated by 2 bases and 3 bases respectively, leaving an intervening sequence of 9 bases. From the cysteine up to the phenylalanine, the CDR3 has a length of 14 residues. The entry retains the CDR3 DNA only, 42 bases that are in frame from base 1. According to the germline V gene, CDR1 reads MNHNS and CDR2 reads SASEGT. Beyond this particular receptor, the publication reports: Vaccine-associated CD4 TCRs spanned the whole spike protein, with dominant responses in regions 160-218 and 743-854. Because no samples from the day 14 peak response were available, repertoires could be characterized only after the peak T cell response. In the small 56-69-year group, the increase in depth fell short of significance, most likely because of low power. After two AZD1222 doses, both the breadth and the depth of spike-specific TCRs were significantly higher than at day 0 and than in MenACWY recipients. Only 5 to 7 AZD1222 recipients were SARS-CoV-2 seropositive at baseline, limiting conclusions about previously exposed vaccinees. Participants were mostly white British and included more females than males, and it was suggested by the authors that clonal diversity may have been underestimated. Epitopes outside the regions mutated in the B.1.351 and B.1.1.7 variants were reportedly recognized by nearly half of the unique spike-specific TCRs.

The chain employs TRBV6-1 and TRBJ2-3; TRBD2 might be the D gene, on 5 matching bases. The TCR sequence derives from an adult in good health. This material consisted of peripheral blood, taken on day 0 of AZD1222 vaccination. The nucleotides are TGTGCCAGCAGTGAAAAGTCGGGAACAGATACGCAGTATTTT. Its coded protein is CASSEKSGTDTQYF.